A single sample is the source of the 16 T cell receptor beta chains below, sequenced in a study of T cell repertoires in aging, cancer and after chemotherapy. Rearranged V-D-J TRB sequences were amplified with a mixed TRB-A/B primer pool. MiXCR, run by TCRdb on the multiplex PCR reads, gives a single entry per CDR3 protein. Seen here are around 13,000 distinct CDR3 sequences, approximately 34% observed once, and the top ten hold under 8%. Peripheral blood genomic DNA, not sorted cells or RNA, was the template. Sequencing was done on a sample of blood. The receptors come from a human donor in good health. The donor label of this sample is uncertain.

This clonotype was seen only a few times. The CDR3 sequence: CASSFGGSGELFF. The CDR3 DNA reads TGTGCCAGCAGTTTCGGGGGCTCCGGGGAGCTGTTTTTT. J is TRBJ2-2 and V is TRBV12-3 or TRBV12-4; D may match TRBD1 or TRBD2 (6 bases each). The ends were cut back, 3 bases at V and 6 bases at J, with 8 bases in the middle. The CDR3 loop spans 13 amino acids.

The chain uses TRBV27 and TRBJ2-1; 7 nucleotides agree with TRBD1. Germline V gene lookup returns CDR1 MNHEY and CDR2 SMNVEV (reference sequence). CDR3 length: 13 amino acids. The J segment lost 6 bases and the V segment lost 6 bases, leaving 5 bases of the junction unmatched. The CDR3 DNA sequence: TGTGCCAGCAGAAGAACAGGGGTCAATGAGCAGTTCTTC. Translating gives CASRRTGVNEQFF.

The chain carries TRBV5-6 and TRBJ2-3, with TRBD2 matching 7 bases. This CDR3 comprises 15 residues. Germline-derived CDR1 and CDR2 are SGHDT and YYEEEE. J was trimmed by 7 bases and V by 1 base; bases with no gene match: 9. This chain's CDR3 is CASSLLGGGLNTQYF. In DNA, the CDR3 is TGTGCCAGCAGCTTGCTCGGGGGAGGGCTGAATACGCAGTATTTT.

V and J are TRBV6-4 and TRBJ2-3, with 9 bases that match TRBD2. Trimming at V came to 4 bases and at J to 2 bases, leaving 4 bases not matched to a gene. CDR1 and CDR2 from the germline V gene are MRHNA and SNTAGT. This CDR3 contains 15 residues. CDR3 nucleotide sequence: TGTGCCAGCAGTGTCGCTAGCGGGGACACAGATACGCAGTATTTT. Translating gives CASSVASGDTDTQYF.

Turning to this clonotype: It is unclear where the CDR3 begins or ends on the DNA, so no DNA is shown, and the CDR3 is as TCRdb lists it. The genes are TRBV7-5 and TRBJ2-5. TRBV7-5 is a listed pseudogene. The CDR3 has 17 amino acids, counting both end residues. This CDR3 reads CISVPEARQVKQETQYF.

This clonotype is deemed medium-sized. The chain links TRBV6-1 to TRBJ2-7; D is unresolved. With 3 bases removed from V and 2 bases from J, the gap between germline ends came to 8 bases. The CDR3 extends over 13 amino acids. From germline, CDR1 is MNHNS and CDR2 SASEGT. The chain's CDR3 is CASSEGLPYEQYF. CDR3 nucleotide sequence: TGTGCCAGCAGTGAGGGCCTACCCTACGAGCAGTACTTC.

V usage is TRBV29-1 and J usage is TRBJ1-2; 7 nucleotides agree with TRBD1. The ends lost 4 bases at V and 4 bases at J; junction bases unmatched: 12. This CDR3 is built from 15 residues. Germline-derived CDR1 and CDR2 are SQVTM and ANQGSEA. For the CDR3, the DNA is TGCAGCGTTGTGGGTCTAGGGGGCTTCAGCTATGGCTACACCTTC. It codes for CSVVGLGGFSYGYTF.

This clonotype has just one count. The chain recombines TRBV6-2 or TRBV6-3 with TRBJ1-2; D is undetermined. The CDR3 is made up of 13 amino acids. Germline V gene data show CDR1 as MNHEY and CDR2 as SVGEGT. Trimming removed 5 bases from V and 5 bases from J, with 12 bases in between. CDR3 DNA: TGTGCCAGCAGTCTGTGGACGGGGTATGGCTACACCTTC. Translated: CASSLWTGYGYTF.

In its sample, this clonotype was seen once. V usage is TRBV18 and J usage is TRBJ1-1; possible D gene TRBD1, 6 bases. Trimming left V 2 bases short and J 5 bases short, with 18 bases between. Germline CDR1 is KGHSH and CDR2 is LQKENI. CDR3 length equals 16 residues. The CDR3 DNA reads TGTGCCAGCTCACCAGTGGATTCGGGGGGCGGAACTGAAGCTTTCTTT. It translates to CASSPVDSGGGTEAFF.

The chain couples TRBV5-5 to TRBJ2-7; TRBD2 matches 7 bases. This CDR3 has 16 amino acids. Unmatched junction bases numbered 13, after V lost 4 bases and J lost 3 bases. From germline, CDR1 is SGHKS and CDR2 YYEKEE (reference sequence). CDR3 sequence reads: CASSGGSGNIFYEQYF. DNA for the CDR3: TGTGCCAGCAGCGGGGGGAGCGGGAATATTTTCTACGAGCAGTACTTC. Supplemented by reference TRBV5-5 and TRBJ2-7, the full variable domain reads DAGVTQSPTHLIKTRGQQVTLRCSPISGHKSVSWYQQVLGQGPQFIFQYYEKEERGRGNFPDRFSARQFPNYSSELNVNALLLGDSALYLCASSGGSGNIFYEQYFGPGTRLTVT.

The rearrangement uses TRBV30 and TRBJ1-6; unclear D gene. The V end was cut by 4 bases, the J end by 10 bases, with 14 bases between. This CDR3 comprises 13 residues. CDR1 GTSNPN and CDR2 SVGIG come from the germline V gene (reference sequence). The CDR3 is CAWTYPYGSPLHF. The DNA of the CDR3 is TGTGCCTGGACCTATCCATACGGATCACCCCTCCACTTT.

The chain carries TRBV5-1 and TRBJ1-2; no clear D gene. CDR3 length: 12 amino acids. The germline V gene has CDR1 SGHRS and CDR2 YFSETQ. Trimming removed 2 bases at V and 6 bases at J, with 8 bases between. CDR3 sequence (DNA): TGCGCCAGCAGCTTTGTCGGGGATGGCTACACCTTC. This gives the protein CASSFVGDGYTF. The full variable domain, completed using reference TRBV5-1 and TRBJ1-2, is KAGVTQTPRYLIKTRGQQVTLSCSPISGHRSVSWYQQTPGQGLQFLFEYFSETQRNKGNFPGRFSGRQFSNSRSEMNVSTLELGDSALYLCASSFVGDGYTFGSGTRLTVV.

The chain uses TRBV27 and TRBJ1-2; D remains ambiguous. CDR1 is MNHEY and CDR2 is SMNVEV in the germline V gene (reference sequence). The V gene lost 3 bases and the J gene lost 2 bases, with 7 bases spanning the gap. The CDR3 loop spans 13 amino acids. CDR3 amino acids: CASSFGHNYGYTF. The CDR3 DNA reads TGTGCCAGCAGTTTCGGCCACAACTATGGCTACACCTTC.

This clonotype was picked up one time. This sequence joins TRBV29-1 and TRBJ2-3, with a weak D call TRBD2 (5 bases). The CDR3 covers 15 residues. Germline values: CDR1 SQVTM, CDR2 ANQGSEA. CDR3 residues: CSASLREGPTDTQYF. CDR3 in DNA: TGCAGTGCTAGTCTTCGTGAGGGCCCCACAGATACGCAGTATTTT.

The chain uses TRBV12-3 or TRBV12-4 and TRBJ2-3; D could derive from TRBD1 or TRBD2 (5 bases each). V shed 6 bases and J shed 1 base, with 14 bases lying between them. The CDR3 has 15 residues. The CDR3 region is CASSRLGRGTDTQYF. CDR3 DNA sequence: TGTGCCAGCAGCCGATTGGGGCGGGGCACAGATACGCAGTATTTT.

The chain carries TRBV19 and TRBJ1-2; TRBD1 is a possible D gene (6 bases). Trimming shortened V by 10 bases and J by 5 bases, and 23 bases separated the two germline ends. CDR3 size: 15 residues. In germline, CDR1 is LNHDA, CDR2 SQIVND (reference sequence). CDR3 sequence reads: CATPGGPGLSYGYTF. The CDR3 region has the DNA TGTGCCACCCCCGGGGGGCCCGGGCTATCGTATGGCTACACCTTC.